This T cell receptor (beta chain) was recovered during a study of glioma-infiltrating T cells after dendritic cell vaccination. Whole-study findings and limits: Survival was not directly related to TCR clonality in these patients.

As for this clone: What it binds is not known.

Only patients with spare fresh-frozen tumor and over two years of follow-up were included. CDR1 SGHNT and CDR2 YYREEE come from the germline V gene (reference sequence). Trimming at V came to 0 bases and at J to 6 bases, leaving 3 bases not matched to a gene. CDR3 length equals 16 residues. Clones were sequenced by immunoSEQ multiplex PCR, and TCRdb holds only the in-frame ones, with some missing. The data hold almost 65,000 clones, with 82% observed a single time. The genes are TRBV5-4 and TRBJ2-3; 14 positions agree with TRBD2. The sequence was obtained from a human donor with glioblastoma. The sample consisted of blood, taken before dendritic cell vaccination. CDR3 DNA: TGTGCCAGCAGCTTGGGACTAGCGGGGGGGCCGGATACGCAGTATTTT. It translates to CASSLGLAGGPDTQYF. The full variable domain, with the rest looked up from reference TRBV5-4 and TRBJ2-3, is ETGVTQSPTHLIKTRGQQVTLRCSSQSGHNTVSWYQQALGQGPQFIFQYYREEENGRGNFPPRFSGLQFPNYSSELNVNALELDDSALYLCASSLGLAGGPDTQYFGPGTRLTVL.